This TCR beta chain was observed in a study of molecular identifiers for immune sequencing clone quantification. Concerning this clonotype: Its antigen is undetermined. A much larger clonotype is one base distant, so this may be a read error.

Study-level findings and limits: Beyond 20 RNA copies, clones held over 97% of effector molecules, compared with under 1% in naive cells.

Sorting captured naive CD8 T cells as CD8+CD4-CCR7+CD45RA+. This CDR3 contains 14 residues. With 2 bases removed from V and 6 bases from J, the gap between germline ends came to 14 bases. Germline CDR1 and CDR2: LNHNV and YYDKDF (reference sequence). TCR libraries were built in bulk with a published protocol and specific TCR primers. TCRdb re-analysed the PCR reads in MiXCR, keeping a single row per CDR3 protein. Among 350,000 or so distinct CDR3 sequences listed, about 22% were seen once. The sequence was collected from a human donor in good health. Some libraries in this study had Jurkat cell RNA spiked in. The chain recombines TRBV15 with TRBJ2-7, with unresolved D. The specimen was naive CD8+ T cells from blood, with Jurkat cell RNA spiked in. Indicated subset: FACS-sorted CD8+CD4-CCR7+CD45RA+ naive T cells. The CDR3 spells CATSRTYPEIEQYF. The DNA of the CDR3 is TGTGCCACCAGCAGAACATACCCGGAGATCGAGCAGTACTTC.